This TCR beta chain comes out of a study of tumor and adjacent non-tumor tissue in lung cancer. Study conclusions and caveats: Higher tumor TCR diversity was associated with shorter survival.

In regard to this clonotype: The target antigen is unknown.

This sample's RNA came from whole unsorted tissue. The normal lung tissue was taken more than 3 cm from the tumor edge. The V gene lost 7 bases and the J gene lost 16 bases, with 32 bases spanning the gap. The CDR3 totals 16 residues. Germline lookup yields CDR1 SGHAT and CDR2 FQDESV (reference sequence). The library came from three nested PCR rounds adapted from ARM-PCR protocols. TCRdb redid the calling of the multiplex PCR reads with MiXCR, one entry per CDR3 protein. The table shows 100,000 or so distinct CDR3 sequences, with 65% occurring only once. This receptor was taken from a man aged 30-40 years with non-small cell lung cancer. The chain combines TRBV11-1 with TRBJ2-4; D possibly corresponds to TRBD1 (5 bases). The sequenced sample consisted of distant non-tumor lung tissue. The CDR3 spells CASTHSGRATKNTQYF. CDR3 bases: TGTGCCAGCACCCATTCAGGCAGGGCGACCAAAAACACTCAATACTTC.